This entry features one TCR beta chain sequence. As yet, its antigen is unknown. Other DNA sequences in the same sample also yield this CDR3. 60 Vbeta and 13 Jbeta primers were used in PCR. TCRdb keeps only in-frame clones here, not all; method: immunoSEQ multiplex PCR. The sample has about 100,000 clones, 10% seen once. Donors were nominally healthy when sampled, though unrecorded immune exposures were likely. The data are from a study of cytomegalovirus exposure and HLA in healthy donors. Per germline, CDR1 SQVTM and CDR2 ANQGSEA. The CDR3 is 14 amino acids. V was trimmed by 6 bases and J by 2 bases, leaving 17 bases between them. Study-level points and caveats: Available immune exposure information covered CMV serostatus only. Another analysis was done later, and it associated 16,951 TCR beta sequences with HLA alleles at 0.05 false discovery rate.

The chain joins TRBV29-1 to TRBJ2-7, with a possible D match to TRBD1 (5 bases). This receptor was identified in a man aged 40-55 years in good health and CMV-seropositive. Sequenced material: PBMCs. The CDR3 protein is CSVKRQTPTYEQYF. CDR3 bases: TGCAGCGTCAAACGACAGACCCCAACCTACGAGCAGTACTTC.